This TCR beta chain was identified in a study of blood T cell repertoires in COVID-19. Across the whole study: Samples of COVID-19 (acute and convalescent) were obtained from the United States, Italy and Spain.

Trimming removed 0 bases from V and 3 bases from J, with 12 bases in between. Looked up from germline, CDR1 is MGHRA and CDR2 is YSYEKL. The CDR3 length is 15 residues. How the authors handled the data: Reference gene primer amplification gave nucleated cell count estimates. The assay was immunoSEQ multiplex PCR, and TCRdb's table has in-frame clones only and misses some. That table supplies the V and J calls and clone size; D and trimming were determined from the DNA. This table has more than 90,000 clones, less than 85% appearing once. The TCR was taken from a man aged 50 to 60 with acute or convalescent COVID-19. The material sequenced was peripheral blood. The chain recombines TRBV4-1 with TRBJ2-7; D unclear. The chain's CDR3 is CASSQEALAYYEQYF. Here the CDR3 DNA reads TGCGCCAGCAGCCAAGAAGCGTTAGCCTACTACGAGCAGTACTTC.